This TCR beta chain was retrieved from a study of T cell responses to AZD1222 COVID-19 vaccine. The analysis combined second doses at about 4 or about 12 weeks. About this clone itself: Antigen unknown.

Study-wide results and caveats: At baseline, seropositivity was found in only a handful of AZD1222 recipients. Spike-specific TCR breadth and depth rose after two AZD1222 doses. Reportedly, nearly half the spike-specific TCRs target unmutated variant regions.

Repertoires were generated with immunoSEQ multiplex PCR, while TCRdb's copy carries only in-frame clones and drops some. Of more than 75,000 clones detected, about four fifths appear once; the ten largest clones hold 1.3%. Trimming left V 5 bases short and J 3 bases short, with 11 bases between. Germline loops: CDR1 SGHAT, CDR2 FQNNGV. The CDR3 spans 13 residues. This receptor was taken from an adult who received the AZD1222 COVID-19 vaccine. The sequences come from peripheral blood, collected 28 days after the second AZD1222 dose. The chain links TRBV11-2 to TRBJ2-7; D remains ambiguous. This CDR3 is CASSPEPVYEQYF. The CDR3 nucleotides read TGTGCCAGCAGCCCAGAGCCAGTCTACGAGCAGTACTTC.